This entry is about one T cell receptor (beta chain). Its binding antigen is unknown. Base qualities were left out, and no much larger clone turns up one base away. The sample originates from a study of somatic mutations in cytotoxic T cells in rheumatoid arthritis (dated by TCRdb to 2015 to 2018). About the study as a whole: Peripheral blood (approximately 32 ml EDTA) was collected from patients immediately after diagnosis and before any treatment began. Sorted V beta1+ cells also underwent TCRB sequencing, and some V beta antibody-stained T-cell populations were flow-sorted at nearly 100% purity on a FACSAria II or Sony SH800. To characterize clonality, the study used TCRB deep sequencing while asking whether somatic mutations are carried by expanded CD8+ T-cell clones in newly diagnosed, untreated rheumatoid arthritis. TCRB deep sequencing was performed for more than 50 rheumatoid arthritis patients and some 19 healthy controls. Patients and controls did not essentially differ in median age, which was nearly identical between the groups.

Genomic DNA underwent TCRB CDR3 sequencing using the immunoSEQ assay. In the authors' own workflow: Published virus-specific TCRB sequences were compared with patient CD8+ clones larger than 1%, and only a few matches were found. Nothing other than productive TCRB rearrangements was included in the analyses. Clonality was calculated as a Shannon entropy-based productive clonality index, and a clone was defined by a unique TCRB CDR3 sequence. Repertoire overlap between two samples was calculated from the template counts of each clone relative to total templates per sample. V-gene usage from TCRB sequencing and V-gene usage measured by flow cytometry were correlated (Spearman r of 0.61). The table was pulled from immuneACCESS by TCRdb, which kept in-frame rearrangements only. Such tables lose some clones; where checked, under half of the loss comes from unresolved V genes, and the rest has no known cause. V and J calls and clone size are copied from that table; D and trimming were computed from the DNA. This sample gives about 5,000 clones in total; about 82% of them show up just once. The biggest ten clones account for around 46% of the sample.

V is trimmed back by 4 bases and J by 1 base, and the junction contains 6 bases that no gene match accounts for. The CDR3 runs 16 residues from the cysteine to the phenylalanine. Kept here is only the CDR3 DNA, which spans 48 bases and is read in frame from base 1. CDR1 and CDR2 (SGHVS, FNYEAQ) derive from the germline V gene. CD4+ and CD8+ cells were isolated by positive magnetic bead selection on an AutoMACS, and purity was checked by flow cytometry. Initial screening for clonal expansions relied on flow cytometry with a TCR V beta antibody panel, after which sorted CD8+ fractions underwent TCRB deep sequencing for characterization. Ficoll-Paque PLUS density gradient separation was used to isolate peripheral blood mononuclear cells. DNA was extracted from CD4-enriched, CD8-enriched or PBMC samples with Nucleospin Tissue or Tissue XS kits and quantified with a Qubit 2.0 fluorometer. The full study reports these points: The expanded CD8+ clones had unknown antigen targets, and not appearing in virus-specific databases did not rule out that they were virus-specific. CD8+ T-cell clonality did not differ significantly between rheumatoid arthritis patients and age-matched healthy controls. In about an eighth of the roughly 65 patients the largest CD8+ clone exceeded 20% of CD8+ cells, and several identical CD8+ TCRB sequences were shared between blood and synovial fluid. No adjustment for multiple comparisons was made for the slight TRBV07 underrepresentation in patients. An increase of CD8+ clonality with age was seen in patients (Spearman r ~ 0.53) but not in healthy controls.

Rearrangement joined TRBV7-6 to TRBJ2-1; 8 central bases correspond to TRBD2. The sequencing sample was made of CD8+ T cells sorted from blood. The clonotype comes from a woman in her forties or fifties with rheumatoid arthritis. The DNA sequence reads TGTGCCAGCAGCTCCACCGGGACTAGTTCCTACAATGAGCAGTTCTTC. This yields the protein CASSSTGTSSYNEQFF. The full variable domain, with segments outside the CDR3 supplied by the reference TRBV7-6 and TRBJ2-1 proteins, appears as GAGVSQSPRYKVTKRGQDVALRCDPISGHVSLYWYRQALGQGPEFLTYFNYEAQQDKSGLPNDRFSAERPEGSISTLTIQRTEQRDSAMYRCASSSTGTSSYNEQFFGPGTRLTVL.